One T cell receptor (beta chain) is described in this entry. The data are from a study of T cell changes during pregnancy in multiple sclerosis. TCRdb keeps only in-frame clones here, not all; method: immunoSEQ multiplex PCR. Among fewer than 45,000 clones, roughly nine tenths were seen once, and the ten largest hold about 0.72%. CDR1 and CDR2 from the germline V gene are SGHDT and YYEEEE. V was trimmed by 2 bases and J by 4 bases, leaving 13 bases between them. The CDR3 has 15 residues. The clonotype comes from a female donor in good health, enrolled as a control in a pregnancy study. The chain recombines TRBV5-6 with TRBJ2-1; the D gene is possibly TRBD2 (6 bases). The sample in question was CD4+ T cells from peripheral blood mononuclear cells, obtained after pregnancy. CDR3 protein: CASSFFRDSYNEQFF. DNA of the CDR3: TGTGCCAGCAGCTTCTTCCGGGACTCTTACAATGAGCAGTTCTTC.